A single sample gave rise to the 22 T cell receptor beta chains below, sequenced in a study of shared clonotypes between healthy human individuals (dated by TCRdb to the early 2020s). CD8 naive samples were CD45RO-negative cells positively selected for CCR7, giving a CD45RA+CCR7+ population that excluded TemRA cells. The protocol used for the library was the immunoSEQ multiplex PCR assay. Here the immuneACCESS table is served through TCRdb, limited to in-frame sequences with V and J called. Missing clones are a known gap in these copies; in checked studies unresolved V genes cover under half, and the rest lacks a known reason. This sample holds about 2.1 million clones; about 93% were observed only once. Approximately 1.7% of the sample belongs to the ten largest clones. Sequences were obtained from naive CD8+ T cells from PBMCs. In light of the paper, this sample's cell subset or site label describes: CD45RA+CCR7+. Receptors originate from a man between 18 and 29 years old in good health. Some clones in this sample may be carry-over from other donors' samples.

The chain has TRBV7-9 and TRBJ2-5; 7 nucleotides align to TRBD2. CDR1 and CDR2 (germline): SEHNR, FQNEAQ (reference sequence). This CDR3 comprises 15 residues. The V and J ends lost 1 base and 4 bases, in that order; junction bases with no gene match: 6. In DNA, the CDR3 is TGTGCCAGCAGCTTAGGGGCAGGGAGGGCAGAGACCCAGTACTTC. Protein sequence: CASSLGAGRAETQYF. Using reference TRBV7-9 and TRBJ2-5 for the parts outside the CDR3, the full variable domain is DTGVSQNPRHKITKRGQNVTFRCDPISEHNRLYWYRQTLGQGPEFLTYFQNEAQLEKSRLLSDRFSAERPKGSFSTLEIQRTEQGDSAMYLCASSLGAGRAETQYFGPGTRLLVL.

This chain joins TRBV19 and TRBJ2-1, with 9 bases lining up with TRBD2. Per germline, CDR1 LNHDA and CDR2 SQIVND (reference sequence). The CDR3 runs 15 residues. V lost 1 base and J lost 7; bases outside the gene matches: 5. The CDR3 loop is CASSIGSGSRNEQFF. Here the CDR3 DNA reads TGTGCCAGTAGTATAGGTAGCGGGAGTAGGAATGAGCAGTTCTTC.

This clone was detected once. The sample holds other DNA sequences that translate to the same CDR3. The rearrangement links TRBV28 to TRBJ1-1, with unresolved D. Germline V gene data show CDR1 as MDHEN and CDR2 as SYDVKM. The CDR3 has 13 amino acids. The V end was cut by 2 bases, the J end by 1 base, with 5 bases between. The CDR3 nucleotides are TGTGCCAGCAGTTTAGGAACGAACACTGAAGCTTTCTTT. Translating gives CASSLGTNTEAFF.

This chain links TRBV9 with TRBJ1-1, with TRBD1 as a possible D gene (5 bases). The CDR3 totals 14 residues. V was cut by 0 bases and J by 6 bases, with 12 bases left in between. Germline V gene data show CDR1 as SGDLS and CDR2 as YYNGEE. CDR3 in DNA: TGTGCCAGCAGCGTAGCATTCGGGGCTTCTGAAGCTTTCTTT. Translation: CASSVAFGASEAFF.

V gene TRBV29-1 combines with J gene TRBJ2-3, with TRBD1 as a possible D gene (6 bases). Trimming removed 6 bases at V and 4 bases at J, with 17 bases between. This CDR3 has 14 amino acids. Looked up from germline, CDR1 is SQVTM and CDR2 is ANQGSEA. The CDR3, as DNA: TGCAGCGTCCCTAGGGGGACCCCATCAGATACGCAGTATTTT. This translates into CSVPRGTPSDTQYF.

This clone was detected once. The V and J genes are TRBV30 and TRBJ1-2; 8 bases line up with TRBD1. Germline V gene lookup returns CDR1 GTSNPN and CDR2 SVGIG (reference sequence). The CDR3 runs 14 residues. J lost 2 bases, V lost 1 base, and 3 bases had no gene match. Here the CDR3 reads CAWSAWTGNYGYTF. CDR3 bases: TGTGCCTGGAGTGCATGGACAGGGAACTATGGCTACACCTTC.

CDR3 residues: CASSPGASGTTQYF. The CDR3, as DNA: TGTGCCAGCAGCCCTGGTGCTAGCGGGACTACGCAGTATTTT. This sequence joins TRBV11-3 and TRBJ2-3, with TRBD2 identical over 9 bases. The germline gives CDR1 SGHNT, CDR2 YENEEA. The CDR3 is made up of 14 amino acids. V lost 5 bases to trimming and J lost 8 bases; unmatched junction nucleotides: 8.

This clone occurred once. V and J are TRBV28 and TRBJ2-7, with D possibly called TRBD1 or TRBD2 (6 bases each). This CDR3 is built from 16 residues. Germline V lookup: CDR1 MDHEN, CDR2 SYDVKM. Trimming removed 2 bases at V and 1 base at J, with 15 bases between. The CDR3 sequence is CASSLPGAGTSYEQYF. CDR3 bases: TGTGCCAGCAGTTTACCGGGGGCAGGGACTTCCTACGAGCAGTACTTC.

This rearrangement joins TRBV28 to TRBJ2-1; 7 bases map to TRBD1. Germline V lookup: CDR1 MDHEN, CDR2 SYDVKM. CDR3 size: 16 residues. Trimming cost V 1 base and J 10 bases; bases outside gene matches: 13. CDR3 bases: TGTGCCAGCAGTTTATTGATGAGGCAGGGGGTCGGGGAGCAGTTCTTC. Protein product: CASSLLMRQGVGEQFF.

This clone was found once. The chain has TRBV7-9 and TRBJ2-1, with TRBD2 matching over 10 bases. V lost 4 bases and J lost 5; bases outside the gene matches: 8. This CDR3 has 16 amino acids. The germline CDR1 and CDR2 sequences are SEHNR and FQNEAQ (reference sequence). CDR3 nucleotide sequence: TGTGCCAGCAGCTGCCAGCGGGAGGGCTGTAACAATGAGCAGTTCTTC. Its translation: CASSCQREGCNNEQFF.

The V and J genes are TRBV5-6 and TRBJ2-3; 13 bases align to TRBD2. This CDR3 spans 17 amino acids. Germline CDR1 reads SGHDT; CDR2 reads YYEEEE. Unmatched junction bases numbered 10, after V lost 4 bases and J lost 5 bases. CDR3 DNA: TGTGCCAGCAGCCGTAAAACTAGCGGGAGGGCCCTAGATACGCAGTATTTT. This sequence encodes CASSRKTSGRALDTQYF.

The chain links TRBV10-2 to TRBJ2-3; D is unclear. The CDR3 length is 15 residues. Germline V gene lookup returns CDR1 WSHSY and CDR2 SAAADI. Trimming shortened V by 2 bases and J by 2 bases, and 11 bases separated the two germline ends. DNA for the CDR3: TGCGCCAGCAGTGAGCCTGGACCGAACACAGATACGCAGTATTTT. Encoded protein: CASSEPGPNTDTQYF.

This chain uses TRBV28 with TRBJ2-1; perhaps TRBD2 as D (6 bases). Germline CDR1 MDHEN, CDR2 SYDVKM. Trimming cost V 6 bases and J 4 bases, with 16 bases left between them. The CDR3 consists of 15 residues. CDR3 bases: TGTGCCAGCAGCCTGTCTGCGGGGAGATACAATGAGCAGTTCTTC. It is translated as CASSLSAGRYNEQFF.

This clone was seen a single time. The chain links TRBV28 to TRBJ1-5, with 7 bases fitting TRBD1. V shed 3 bases, J shed 6 bases, and the junction held 2 bases outside the gene matches. This CDR3 comprises 13 residues. Germline CDR1 MDHEN, CDR2 SYDVKM. This CDR3 is CASSFRQGQPQHF. Written as DNA, the CDR3 is TGTGCCAGCAGTTTCAGACAGGGTCAGCCCCAGCATTTT.

This chain links TRBV5-1 with TRBJ2-1; 8 bases align to TRBD2. Per the germline V gene, CDR1 is SGHRS and CDR2 is YFSETQ. The V gene end was trimmed by 0 bases and the J gene end by 11 bases; junction bases not matched to a gene: 13. This CDR3 contains 16 residues. CDR3: CASSLAWGGRPSQQFF. In DNA, the CDR3 is TGCGCCAGCAGCTTGGCCTGGGGCGGGAGGCCATCCCAGCAGTTCTTC. Filled out from reference TRBV5-1 and TRBJ2-1, the complete variable domain reads KAGVTQTPRYLIKTRGQQVTLSCSPISGHRSVSWYQQTPGQGLQFLFEYFSETQRNKGNFPGRFSGRQFSNSRSEMNVSTLELGDSALYLCASSLAWGGRPSQQFFGPGTRLTVL.

The CDR3 region is CSMRTAIRHEQYF. The CDR3 nucleotides read TGCAGCATGCGGACCGCCATTCGCCACGAGCAGTACTTC. The genes are TRBV29-1 and TRBJ2-7; D is unclear. The CDR3 runs 13 residues. Germline V lookup: CDR1 SQVTM, CDR2 ANQGSEA. V was shortened by 8 bases and J by 5 bases, with 19 bases between the two germline ends.

The chain uses TRBV21-1 and TRBJ2-2; TRBD1, as called in the table, went unchecked against the DNA. TRBV21-1 is noted as a pseudogene. The CDR3 sequence is 14 residues long. The CDR3 DNA reads TGTGCCAGCATTAGGGACAGTGGGGCCGGGGAGCTGTTTTTT. Protein: CASIRDSGAGELFF.

The chain joins TRBV5-4 to TRBJ2-1; D might be TRBD2 (6 bases). Germline V gene sequence: CDR1 SGHNT, CDR2 YYREEE (reference sequence). V was cut by 4 bases and J by 2 bases, with 13 bases left in between. This CDR3 region has 15 residues. This CDR3 is CASSMREDPYNEQFF. As DNA, the CDR3 is TGTGCCAGCAGCATGCGGGAAGACCCCTACAATGAGCAGTTCTTC.

V is TRBV6-6 and J is TRBJ1-2; TRBD1 matches at 10 bases. The V and J ends lost 6 bases and 4 bases, in that order; junction bases with no gene match: 5. There are 14 residues in the CDR3. CDR1 MNHNY and CDR2 SVGAGI come from the germline V gene (reference sequence). The CDR3 spells CASSQTGGGYGYTF. The CDR3 region has the DNA TGTGCCAGCAGCCAGACAGGGGGCGGCTATGGCTACACCTTC.

As to this clone: Within the sample, other DNA sequences also encode this same CDR3. V is TRBV7-9 and J is TRBJ2-2, with 11 nucleotides matching TRBD1. CDR1 and CDR2 from the germline V gene are SEHNR and FQNEAQ (reference sequence). The CDR3 consists of 15 residues. V was pared by 5 bases and J by 6 bases, with 5 bases of the junction left unmatched. The CDR3 loop reads CASSPRTGGPGELFF. CDR3 bases: TGTGCCAGCAGCCCCCGGACAGGGGGCCCCGGGGAGCTGTTTTTT.

This clone was detected only a few times. The chain couples TRBV5-4 to TRBJ2-2, with D possibly being TRBD1 (5 bases). The length of the CDR3 is 15 residues. CDR1 and CDR2 (germline): SGHNT, YYREEE (reference sequence). The V end lost 2 bases, the J end lost 2 bases, and 10 bases lay between the germline ends. DNA for the CDR3: TGTGCCAGCAGCTTTGACAGTGTTAACACCGGGGAGCTGTTTTTT. This encodes CASSFDSVNTGELFF.

J is TRBJ2-7 and V is TRBV6-1; TRBD1 matches 7 bases. Trimming took 6 bases from V and 3 from J; bases not matched to a gene: 8. Germline-derived CDR1 and CDR2 are MNHNS and SASEGT. The CDR3 runs to 14 residues. CDR3 bases: TGTGCCAGCAGGATGGGACAGTTCATCTACGAGCAGTACTTC. Translation gives CASRMGQFIYEQYF.